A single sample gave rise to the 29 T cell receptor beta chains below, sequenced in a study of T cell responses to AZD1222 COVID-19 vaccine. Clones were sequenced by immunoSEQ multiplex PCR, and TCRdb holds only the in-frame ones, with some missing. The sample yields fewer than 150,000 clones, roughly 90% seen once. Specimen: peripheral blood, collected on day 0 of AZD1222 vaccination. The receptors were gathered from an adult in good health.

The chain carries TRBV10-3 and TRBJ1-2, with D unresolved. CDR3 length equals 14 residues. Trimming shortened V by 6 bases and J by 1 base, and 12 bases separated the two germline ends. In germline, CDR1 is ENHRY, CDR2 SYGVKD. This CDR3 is CAIRGEGDNYGYTF. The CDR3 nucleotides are TGTGCCATCAGGGGAGAGGGAGATAACTATGGCTACACCTTC.

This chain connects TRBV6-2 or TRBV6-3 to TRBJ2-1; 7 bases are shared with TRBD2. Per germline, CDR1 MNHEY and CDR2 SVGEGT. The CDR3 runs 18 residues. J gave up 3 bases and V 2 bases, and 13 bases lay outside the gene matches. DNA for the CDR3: TGTGCCAGCAGTTACCCAGTTCGGGCAGCGGGGATCTACAATGAGCAGTTCTTC. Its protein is CASSYPVRAAGIYNEQFF.

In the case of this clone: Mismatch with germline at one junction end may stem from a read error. CDR3 residues: CVSSTQGAWTDTQYF. CDR3 bases: TGTGTCAGTAGTACTCAGGGGGCGTGGACAGATACGCAGTATTTT. V usage is TRBV19 and J usage is TRBJ2-3, with 8 bases lining up with TRBD1. Germline lookup yields CDR1 LNHDA and CDR2 SQIVND (reference sequence). The CDR3 consists of 15 residues.

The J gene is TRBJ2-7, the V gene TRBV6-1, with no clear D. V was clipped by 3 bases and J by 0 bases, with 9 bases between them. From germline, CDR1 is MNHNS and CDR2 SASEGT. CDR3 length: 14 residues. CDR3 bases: TGTGCCAGCAGTGAGGTCCAGGACTCCTACGAGCAGTACTTC. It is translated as CASSEVQDSYEQYF.

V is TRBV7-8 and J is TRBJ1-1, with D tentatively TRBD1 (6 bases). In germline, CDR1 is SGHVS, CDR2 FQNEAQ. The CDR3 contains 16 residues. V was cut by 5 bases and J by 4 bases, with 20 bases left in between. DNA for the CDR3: TGTGCCAGCAGCCCGCCGTGGGGGCGCGGGGGCACTGAAGCTTTCTTT. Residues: CASSPPWGRGGTEAFF.

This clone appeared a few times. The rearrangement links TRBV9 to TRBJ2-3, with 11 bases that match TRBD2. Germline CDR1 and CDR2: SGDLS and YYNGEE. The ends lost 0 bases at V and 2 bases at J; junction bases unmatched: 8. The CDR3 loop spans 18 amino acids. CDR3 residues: CASSVGSGGARVTDTQYF. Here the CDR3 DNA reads TGTGCCAGCAGCGTAGGTAGCGGGGGGGCTAGGGTCACAGATACGCAGTATTTT.

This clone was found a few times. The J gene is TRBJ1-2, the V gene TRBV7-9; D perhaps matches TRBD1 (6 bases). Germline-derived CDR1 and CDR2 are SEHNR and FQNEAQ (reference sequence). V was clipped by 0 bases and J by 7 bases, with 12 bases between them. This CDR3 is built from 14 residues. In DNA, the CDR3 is TGTGCCAGCAGCTTAGCGGTGACAGGTTCTGGCTACACCTTC. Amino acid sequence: CASSLAVTGSGYTF.

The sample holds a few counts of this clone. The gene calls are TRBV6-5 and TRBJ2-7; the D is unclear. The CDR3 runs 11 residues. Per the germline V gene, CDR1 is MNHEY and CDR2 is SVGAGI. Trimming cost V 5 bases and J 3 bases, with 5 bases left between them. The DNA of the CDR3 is TGTGCCAGCAGTCAAAACTACGAGCAGTACTTC. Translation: CASSQNYEQYF.

In DNA, the CDR3 is TGCGCCAGCAGCCAGTGGGGTGGAGCGGACACCATATATTTT. Residues: CASSQWGGADTIYF. The rearrangement uses TRBV4-1 and TRBJ1-3; no reliable D call. Trimming cost V 3 bases and J 8 bases, with 14 bases left between them. Germline V gene data show CDR1 as MGHRA and CDR2 as YSYEKL. CDR3 size: 14 residues.

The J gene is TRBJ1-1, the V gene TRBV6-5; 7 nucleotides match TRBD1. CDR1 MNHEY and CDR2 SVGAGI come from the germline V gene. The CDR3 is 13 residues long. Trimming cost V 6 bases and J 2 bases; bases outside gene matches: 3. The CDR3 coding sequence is TGTGCCAGCAGCGGACAGGCAAACACTGAAGCTTTCTTT. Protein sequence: CASSGQANTEAFF.

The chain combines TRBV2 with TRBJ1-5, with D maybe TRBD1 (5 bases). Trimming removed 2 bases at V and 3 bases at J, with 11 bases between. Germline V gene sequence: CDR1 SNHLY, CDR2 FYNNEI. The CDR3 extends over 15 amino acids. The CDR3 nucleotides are TGTGCCAGCAGTGAATCAGGGAACCCCAATCAGCCCCAGCATTTT. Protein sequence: CASSESGNPNQPQHF.

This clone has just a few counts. CDR3 region: CASSLENTGELFF. DNA for the CDR3: TGTGCCAGCAGCTTGGAAAACACCGGGGAGCTGTTTTTT. J is TRBJ2-2 and V is TRBV7-6, with no clear D. The CDR3 length is 13 residues. With 3 bases removed from V and 2 bases from J, the gap between germline ends came to 4 bases. Looked up from germline, CDR1 is SGHVS and CDR2 is FNYEAQ.

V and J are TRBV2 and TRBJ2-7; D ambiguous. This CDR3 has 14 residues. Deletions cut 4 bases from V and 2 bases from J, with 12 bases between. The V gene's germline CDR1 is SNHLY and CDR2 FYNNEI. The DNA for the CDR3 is TGTGCCAGCAGTGCCCGAGCACCTACCTACGAGCAGTACTTC. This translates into CASSARAPTYEQYF.

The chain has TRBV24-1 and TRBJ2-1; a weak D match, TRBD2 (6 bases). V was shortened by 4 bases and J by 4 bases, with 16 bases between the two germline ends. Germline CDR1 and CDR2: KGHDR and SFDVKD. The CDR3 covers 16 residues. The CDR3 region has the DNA TGTGCCACCAGTGAGGGGACTCACGCAGTTTACAATGAGCAGTTCTTC. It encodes CATSEGTHAVYNEQFF.

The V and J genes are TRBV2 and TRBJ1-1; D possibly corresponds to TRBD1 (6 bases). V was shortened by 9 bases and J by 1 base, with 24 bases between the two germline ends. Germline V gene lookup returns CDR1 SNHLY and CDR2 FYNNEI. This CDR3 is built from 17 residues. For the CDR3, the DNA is TGTGCCAGTCCCGGGACGGAAGGACAGACTAAGAACACTGAAGCTTTCTTT. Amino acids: CASPGTEGQTKNTEAFF.

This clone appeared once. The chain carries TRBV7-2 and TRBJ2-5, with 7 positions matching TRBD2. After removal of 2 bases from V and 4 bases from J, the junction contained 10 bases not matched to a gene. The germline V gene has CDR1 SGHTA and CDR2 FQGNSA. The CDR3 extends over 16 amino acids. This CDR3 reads CASSLRQAGLRETQYF. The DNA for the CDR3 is TGTGCCAGCAGCTTACGACAAGCGGGATTGCGAGAGACCCAGTACTTC.

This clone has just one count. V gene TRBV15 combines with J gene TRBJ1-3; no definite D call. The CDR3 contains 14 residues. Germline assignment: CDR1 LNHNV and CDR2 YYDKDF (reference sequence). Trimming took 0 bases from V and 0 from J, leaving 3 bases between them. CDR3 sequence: CATSREYSGNTIYF. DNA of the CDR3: TGTGCCACCAGCAGAGAATACTCTGGAAACACCATATATTTT.

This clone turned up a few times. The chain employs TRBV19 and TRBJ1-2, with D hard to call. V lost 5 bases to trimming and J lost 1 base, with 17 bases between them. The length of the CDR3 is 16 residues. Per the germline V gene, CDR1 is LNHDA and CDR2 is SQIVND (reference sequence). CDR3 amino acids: CASSAGGMGFNYGYTF. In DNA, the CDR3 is TGTGCCAGTAGTGCTGGTGGCATGGGATTTAACTATGGCTACACCTTC.

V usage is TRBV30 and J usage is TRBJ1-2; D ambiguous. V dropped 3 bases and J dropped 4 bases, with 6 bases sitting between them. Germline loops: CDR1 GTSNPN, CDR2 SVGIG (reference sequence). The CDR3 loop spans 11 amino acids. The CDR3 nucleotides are TGTGCCTGGAGGGGTGTCTATGGCTACACCTTC. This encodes CAWRGVYGYTF.

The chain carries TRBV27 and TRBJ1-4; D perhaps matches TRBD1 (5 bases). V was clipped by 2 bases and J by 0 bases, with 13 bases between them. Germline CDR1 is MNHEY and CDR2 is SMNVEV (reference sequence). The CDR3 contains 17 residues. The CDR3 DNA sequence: TGTGCCAGCAGTTTAAAGGGGACCTATGCAACTAATGAAAAACTGTTTTTT. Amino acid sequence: CASSLKGTYATNEKLFF.

This CDR3 reads CASSPPTGLDQPQHF. The DNA for the CDR3 is TGTGCCAGCAGTCCGCCGACAGGGCTCGATCAGCCCCAGCATTTT. The rearrangement uses TRBV6-1 and TRBJ1-5; 7 bases align to TRBD1. From germline, CDR1 is MNHNS and CDR2 SASEGT. V gave up 5 bases and J gave up 5 bases; unmatched junction bases: 9. This CDR3 region has 15 residues.

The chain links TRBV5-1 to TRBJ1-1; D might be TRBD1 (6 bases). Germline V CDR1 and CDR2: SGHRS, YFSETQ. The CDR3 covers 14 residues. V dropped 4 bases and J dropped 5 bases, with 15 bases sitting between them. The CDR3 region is CASSLGHPKTEAFF. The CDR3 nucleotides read TGCGCCAGCAGCCTGGGACATCCGAAGACTGAAGCTTTCTTT.

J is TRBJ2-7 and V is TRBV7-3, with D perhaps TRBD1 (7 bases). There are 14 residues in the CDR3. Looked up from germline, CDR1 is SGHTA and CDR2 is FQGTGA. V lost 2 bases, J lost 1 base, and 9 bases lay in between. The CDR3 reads CASSLSGGSYEQYF. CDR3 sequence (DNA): TGTGCCAGCAGCTTATCAGGGGGGTCCTACGAGCAGTACTTC.

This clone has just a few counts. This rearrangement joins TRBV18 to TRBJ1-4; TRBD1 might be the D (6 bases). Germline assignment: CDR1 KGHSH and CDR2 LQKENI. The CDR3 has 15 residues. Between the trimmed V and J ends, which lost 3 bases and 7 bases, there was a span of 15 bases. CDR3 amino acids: CASSPDRTGSEKLFF. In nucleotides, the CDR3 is TGTGCCAGCTCACCCGACAGAACAGGGTCTGAAAAACTGTTTTTT.

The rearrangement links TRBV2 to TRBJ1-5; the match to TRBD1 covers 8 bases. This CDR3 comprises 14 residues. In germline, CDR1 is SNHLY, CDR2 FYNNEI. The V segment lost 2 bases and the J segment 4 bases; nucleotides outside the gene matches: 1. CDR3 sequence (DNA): TGTGCCAGCAGTGAAACAGGGGGAAATCAGCCCCAGCATTTT. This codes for CASSETGGNQPQHF.

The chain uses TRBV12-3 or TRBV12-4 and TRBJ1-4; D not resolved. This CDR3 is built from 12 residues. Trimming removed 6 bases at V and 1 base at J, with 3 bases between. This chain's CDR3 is CASRVTNEKLFF. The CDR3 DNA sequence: TGTGCCAGCAGGGTAACTAATGAAAAACTGTTTTTT.

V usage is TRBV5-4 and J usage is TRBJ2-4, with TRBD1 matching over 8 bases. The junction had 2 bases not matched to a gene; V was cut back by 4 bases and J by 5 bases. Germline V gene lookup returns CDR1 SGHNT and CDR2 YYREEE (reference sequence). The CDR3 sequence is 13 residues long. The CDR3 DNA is TGTGCCAGCAGCGAGGGACAGGAAAACATTCAGTACTTC. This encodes CASSEGQENIQYF. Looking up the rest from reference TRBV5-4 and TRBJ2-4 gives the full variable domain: ETGVTQSPTHLIKTRGQQVTLRCSSQSGHNTVSWYQQALGQGPQFIFQYYREEENGRGNFPPRFSGLQFPNYSSELNVNALELDDSALYLCASSEGQENIQYFGAGTRLSVL.

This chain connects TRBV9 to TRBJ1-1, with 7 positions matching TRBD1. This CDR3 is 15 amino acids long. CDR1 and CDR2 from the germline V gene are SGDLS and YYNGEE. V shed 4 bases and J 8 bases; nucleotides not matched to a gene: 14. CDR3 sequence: CASSPDTGTDPEAFF. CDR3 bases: TGTGCCAGCAGCCCAGACACCGGGACAGACCCCGAAGCTTTCTTT.

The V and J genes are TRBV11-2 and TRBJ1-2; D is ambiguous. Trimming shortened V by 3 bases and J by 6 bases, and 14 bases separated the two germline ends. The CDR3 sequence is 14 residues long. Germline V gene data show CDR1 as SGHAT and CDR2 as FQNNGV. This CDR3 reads CASSFSPFGDGYTF. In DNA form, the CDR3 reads TGTGCCAGCAGCTTTAGCCCCTTCGGTGATGGCTACACCTTC.